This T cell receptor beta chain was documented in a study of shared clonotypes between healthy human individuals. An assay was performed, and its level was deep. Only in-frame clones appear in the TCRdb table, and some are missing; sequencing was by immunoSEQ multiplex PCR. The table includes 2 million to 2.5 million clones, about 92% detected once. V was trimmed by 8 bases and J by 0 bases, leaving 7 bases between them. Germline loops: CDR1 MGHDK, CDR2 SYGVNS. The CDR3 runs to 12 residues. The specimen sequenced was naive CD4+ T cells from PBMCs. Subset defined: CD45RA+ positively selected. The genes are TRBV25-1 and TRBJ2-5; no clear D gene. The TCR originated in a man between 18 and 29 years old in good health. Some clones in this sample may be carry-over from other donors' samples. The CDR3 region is CASGPYQETQYF. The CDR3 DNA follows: TGTGCCAGCGGACCGTACCAAGAGACCCAGTACTTC. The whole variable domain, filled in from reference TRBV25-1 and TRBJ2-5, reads EADIYQTPRYLVIGTGKKITLECSQTMGHDKMYWYQQDPGMELHLIHYSYGVNSTEKGDLSSESTVSRIRTEHFPLTLESARPSHTSQYLCASGPYQETQYFGPGTRLLVL.